Below, 23 T cell receptor beta chains from the same sample are listed, as sequenced in a study of tumor-infiltrating lymphocytes in localized non-small cell lung cancer. Data came from immunoSEQ multiplex PCR; TCRdb stores just in-frame clones and leaves some out. This repertoire shows several thousand clones, less than 75% found once; its top ten account for roughly 61%. Sequenced sample: lung tumor tissue. The origin of the receptors is a human donor with non-small cell lung cancer.

The chain couples TRBV5-6 to TRBJ1-2, with D perhaps matching TRBD1 (5 bases). The ends were cut back, 4 bases at V and 3 bases at J, with 19 bases in the middle. Looked up from germline, CDR1 is SGHDT and CDR2 is YYEEEE. This CDR3 region has 16 residues. Written as DNA, the CDR3 is TGTGCCAGCAGCAACCCCAGGGCAGGTGGGGACTATGGCTACACCTTC. This codes for CASSNPRAGGDYGYTF.

This clone was detected a few times. The rearrangement links TRBV18 to TRBJ2-1; tentative D call: TRBD1 (6 bases). The CDR3 is 15 residues long. Germline CDR1 and CDR2: KGHSH and LQKENI. V was shortened by 3 bases and J by 7 bases, with 16 bases between the two germline ends. CDR3 loop: CASSPLGAAGNEQFF. CDR3 coding DNA: TGTGCCAGCTCACCCCTGGGGGCAGCAGGGAATGAGCAGTTCTTC.

The chain has TRBV23-1 and TRBJ2-7, with D hard to call. TRBV23-1 is designated an ORF whose function remains uncertain. Trimming took 3 bases from V and 6 from J, leaving 9 bases between them. The CDR3 extends over 12 amino acids. The CDR3, as DNA: TGCGCCAGCAGTCAGCCGATCTGCGAGCAGTACTTC. It encodes CASSQPICEQYF.

V is TRBV6-1 and J is TRBJ1-2; D uncertain. Trimming removed 2 bases at V and 4 bases at J, with 17 bases between. Germline-derived CDR1 and CDR2 are MNHNS and SASEGT. There are 16 residues in the CDR3. The CDR3 bases are TGTGCCAGCAGTGAACTGGGTGGGTGGGGTATCTATGGCTACACCTTC. It is translated as CASSELGGWGIYGYTF.

This sequence joins TRBV11-3 and TRBJ2-1; D perhaps matches TRBD1 (5 bases). This CDR3 region has 14 residues. Germline V gene data show CDR1 as SGHNT and CDR2 as YENEEA. Trimming cost V 5 bases and J 5 bases, with 13 bases left between them. The CDR3 bases are TGTGCCAGCAGCATCCGTCCCAGGGACAATGAGCAGTTCTTC. The encoded protein is CASSIRPRDNEQFF. The full variable domain, in which reference TRBV11-3 and TRBJ2-1 provide the parts outside the CDR3, is EAGVVQSPRYKIIEKKQPVAFWCNPISGHNTLYWYLQNLGQGPELLIRYENEEAVDDSQLPKDRFSAERLKGVDSTLKIQPAELGDSAVYLCASSIRPRDNEQFFGPGTRLTVL.

The genes are TRBV11-2 and TRBJ2-2; 9 positions agree with TRBD1. There are 17 residues in the CDR3. In germline, CDR1 is SGHAT, CDR2 FQNNGV. Germline trimming cut 4 bases from V and 2 bases from J; bases unmatched to any gene: 8. Here the CDR3 reads CASSYNRDRANTGELFF. DNA of the CDR3: TGTGCCAGCAGCTATAACCGGGACAGGGCAAACACCGGGGAGCTGTTTTTT.

This rearrangement joins TRBV19 to TRBJ1-4, with D uncertain. Germline-derived CDR1 and CDR2 are LNHDA and SQIVND (reference sequence). V was trimmed by 5 bases and J by 8 bases, leaving 9 bases between them. The CDR3 is made up of 12 amino acids. The CDR3: CASSEGSEKLFF. The CDR3, as DNA: TGTGCCAGTAGTGAAGGGAGCGAAAAACTGTTTTTT.

The chain uses TRBV19 and TRBJ2-2; 11 nucleotides line up with TRBD1. This CDR3 has 13 residues. CDR1 LNHDA and CDR2 SQIVND come from the germline V gene (reference sequence). The ends lost 7 bases at V and 6 bases at J; junction bases unmatched: 1. Here the CDR3 DNA reads TGTGCCAGTAAGGGACAGGGGGCCGGGGAGCTGTTTTTT. It is translated as CASKGQGAGELFF.

This rearrangement joins TRBV4-3 to TRBJ2-2; D uncertain. V was trimmed by 4 bases and J by 5 bases, leaving 14 bases between them. The CDR3 totals 15 residues. CDR1 and CDR2 from the germline V gene are LGHNA and YSLEER. The CDR3, as DNA: TGCGCCAGCAGCCCCCGCGTTCTGCGGACCGGGGAGCTGTTTTTT. Its translation: CASSPRVLRTGELFF.

V and J are TRBV13 and TRBJ1-1; 9 nucleotides match TRBD1. The V gene end was trimmed by 8 bases and the J gene end by 3 bases; junction bases not matched to a gene: 10. Germline-derived CDR1 and CDR2 are PRHDT and FYEKMQ (reference sequence). The CDR3 is made up of 15 amino acids. CDR3 DNA: TGTGCCAGCCACAGGGGGCGTTTAGGGTACACTGAAGCTTTCTTT. It yields the protein CASHRGRLGYTEAFF.

The chain recombines TRBV4-3 with TRBJ2-7; TRBD1 agrees at 8 bases. Germline V gene lookup returns CDR1 LGHNA and CDR2 YSLEER. This CDR3 region has 16 residues. V shed 1 base and J 2 bases; nucleotides not matched to a gene: 7. The chain's CDR3 is CASSQALTGDPYEQYF. The CDR3 bases are TGCGCCAGCAGCCAAGCTCTGACAGGGGACCCCTACGAGCAGTACTTC.

V gene TRBV29-1 combines with J gene TRBJ2-5; 13 bases are a match to TRBD2. The length of the CDR3 is 13 residues. V lost 7 bases, J lost 4 bases, and 3 bases stayed unmatched. Germline V lookup: CDR1 SQVTM, CDR2 ANQGSEA. CDR3 nucleotides: TGCAGCGCCCGGACTAGCGGGAGAGAGACCCAGTACTTC. Protein sequence: CSARTSGRETQYF.

CDR3 nucleotides: TGCGCCAGCAGCCGAGGGACAGTCACCATGAACACTGAAGCTTTCTTT. Amino acids: CASSRGTVTMNTEAFF. The chain couples TRBV4-3 to TRBJ1-1, with TRBD1 matching 7 bases. The CDR3 is 16 residues long. J lost 0 bases, V lost 4 bases, and 8 bases had no gene match. From germline, CDR1 is LGHNA and CDR2 YSLEER.

J is TRBJ1-6 and V is TRBV27; D unclear. Germline V lookup: CDR1 MNHEY, CDR2 SMNVEV (reference sequence). V lost 3 bases, J lost 9 bases, and 12 bases lay in between. The CDR3 sequence is 14 residues long. For the CDR3, the DNA is TGTGCCAGCAGTTTCCGCCAATTGGGTTCACCCCTCCACTTT. Protein product: CASSFRQLGSPLHF.

This sequence joins TRBV11-3 and TRBJ2-3; D possibly corresponds to TRBD2 (5 bases). This CDR3 is built from 19 residues. Germline CDR1 reads SGHNT; CDR2 reads YENEEA. Trimming removed 0 bases from V and 2 bases from J, with 21 bases in between. The CDR3 here is CASSLDPPLASAPTDTQYF. The CDR3 DNA follows: TGTGCCAGCAGCTTAGATCCTCCGCTAGCCTCGGCCCCCACAGATACGCAGTATTTT.

V gene TRBV19 combines with J gene TRBJ2-5; 7 bases are shared with TRBD2. From germline, CDR1 is LNHDA and CDR2 SQIVND (reference sequence). The CDR3 spans 15 residues. Losses at the gene ends were 6 bases for V and 6 bases for J; bases not matched to a gene: 13. CDR3 nucleotides: TGTGCCAGTAGCGAAGGCGGGCGGGAGTTTCAGACCCAGTACTTC. This sequence encodes CASSEGGREFQTQYF.

Details on this clone: Its ends do not fully match the called genes, so a read error is possible. This specimen includes other DNA sequences encoding the same CDR3. The rearrangement links TRBV9 to TRBJ2-6, with D possibly being TRBD1 (5 bases). Germline loops: CDR1 SGDLS, CDR2 YYNGEE. This CDR3 region has 14 residues. The DNA of the CDR3 is TGTGCCAGCTCTACAGGCTCTGGGGCCAACGTTCTGACTTTC. Its protein product is CASSTGSGANVLTF.

This clone was seen a handful of times. This rearrangement joins TRBV5-4 to TRBJ1-1, with D perhaps TRBD1 (5 bases). Germline values: CDR1 SGHNT, CDR2 YYREEE (reference sequence). With 5 bases removed from V and 2 bases from J, the gap between germline ends came to 10 bases. This CDR3 comprises 13 residues. As DNA, the CDR3 is TGTGCCAGCAGTCTGGGGGGAAACACTGAAGCTTTCTTT. It yields the protein CASSLGGNTEAFF.

This chain links TRBV10-3 with TRBJ1-6; no reliable D call. The V gene lost 3 bases and the J gene lost 3 bases, with 6 bases spanning the gap. Germline loops: CDR1 ENHRY, CDR2 SYGVKD. The CDR3 extends over 14 amino acids. CDR3 loop: CAISEQNYNSPLHF. The CDR3 DNA follows: TGTGCCATCAGTGAACAGAACTATAATTCACCCCTCCACTTT.

This chain uses TRBV5-5 with TRBJ2-1, with TRBD2 identical over 10 bases. With V trimmed by 5 bases and J by 5 bases, 7 bases remained unmatched. Germline V gene lookup returns CDR1 SGHKS and CDR2 YYEKEE (reference sequence). This CDR3 has 15 residues. CDR3 sequence: CASSSSSGSHNEQFF. The CDR3, as DNA: TGTGCCAGCAGTTCTTCTAGCGGGAGCCACAATGAGCAGTTCTTC.

This clone was seen only once. V and J are TRBV4-1 and TRBJ2-3, with TRBD2 identical over 9 bases. V shed 4 bases, J shed 2 bases, and the junction held 1 base outside the gene matches. This CDR3 is built from 14 residues. Germline loops: CDR1 MGHRA, CDR2 YSYEKL. The CDR3 loop is CASSPSGVTDTQYF. DNA for the CDR3: TGCGCCAGCAGCCCTAGCGGGGTCACAGATACGCAGTATTTT.

The chain recombines TRBV11-3 with TRBJ1-1, with D unclear. The CDR3 totals 16 residues. With 0 bases removed from V and 1 base from J, the gap between germline ends came to 12 bases. Germline CDR1 and CDR2: SGHNT and YENEEA. The CDR3 nucleotides read TGTGCCAGCAGCTTAGACGGCCAAATCAGGAACACTGAAGCTTTCTTT. Its protein product is CASSLDGQIRNTEAFF.

The chain couples TRBV18 to TRBJ2-3, with a weak D call TRBD2 (5 bases). The V gene's germline CDR1 is KGHSH and CDR2 LQKENI. The CDR3 contains 16 residues. Trimming removed 6 bases from V and 1 base from J, with 17 bases in between. The CDR3 loop reads CASSETRRSGTDTQYF. The CDR3 DNA reads as TGTGCCAGCTCCGAGACCCGGAGGTCTGGCACAGATACGCAGTATTTT.